One and the same sample provided the 7 T cell receptor beta chains below, sequenced in a study of cytomegalovirus exposure and HLA in healthy donors. The PCR had 60 Vbeta and 13 Jbeta primers. Clones were sequenced by immunoSEQ multiplex PCR, and TCRdb holds only the in-frame ones, with some missing. Of more than 50,000 clones listed, over 65% are singletons. Material for sequencing was PBMCs. The receptors derive from a man in his forties or fifties in good health and CMV-seropositive.

The V call is TRBV2, the J call TRBJ2-5; 9 bases agree with TRBD2. With 1 base clipped from V and 5 bases from J, the junction kept 8 bases outside the gene matches. CDR1 is SNHLY and CDR2 is FYNNEI in the germline V gene. The CDR3 covers 16 residues. In nucleotides, the CDR3 is TGTGCCAGCAGTGAAGGAGGGCGGGGGGGCCGTGAGACCCAGTACTTC. It is translated as CASSEGGRGGRETQYF.

The rearrangement uses TRBV6-5 and TRBJ1-5; 7 bases agree with TRBD1. J was trimmed by 6 bases and V by 5 bases; bases with no gene match: 7. Germline V CDR1 and CDR2: MNHEY, SVGAGI. CDR3 length: 14 amino acids. The CDR3 sequence is CASSRTGQGQPQHF. The CDR3 bases are TGTGCCAGCAGTAGGACAGGTCAGGGTCAGCCCCAGCATTTT.

This chain uses TRBV7-2 with TRBJ2-2; the D is unclear. Trimming cost V 4 bases and J 6 bases, with 6 bases left between them. CDR3 length equals 12 residues. Looked up from germline, CDR1 is SGHTA and CDR2 is FQGNSA. CDR3 in amino acids: CASSSHSGELFF. In DNA, the CDR3 is TGTGCCAGCAGCTCCCACTCCGGGGAGCTGTTTTTT. The entire variable domain, with the rest obtained from reference TRBV7-2 and TRBJ2-2, is as follows: GAGVSQSPSNKVTEKGKDVELRCDPISGHTALYWYRQSLGQGLEFLIYFQGNSAPDKSGLPSDRFSAERTGGSVSTLTIQRTQQEDSAVYLCASSSHSGELFFGEGSRLTVL.

In this sample, this clone turned up a few times. This chain links TRBV10-1 with TRBJ1-1, with TRBD1 identical over 8 bases. The CDR3 spans 13 residues. Germline CDR1 is WNHNN and CDR2 is SYGVQD (reference sequence). The trim removed 6 bases at V and 2 bases at J, leaving 2 bases unmatched. The CDR3 is CASRTGANTEAFF. DNA of the CDR3: TGCGCCAGCAGGACAGGGGCTAACACTGAAGCTTTCTTT.

The V call is TRBV15, the J call TRBJ1-4; 7 bases map to TRBD1. There are 15 residues in the CDR3. Trimming at V came to 0 bases and at J to 8 bases, leaving 6 bases not matched to a gene. The germline CDR1 and CDR2 sequences are LNHNV and YYDKDF (reference sequence). CDR3 loop: CATSRDTTGEEKLFF. CDR3 nucleotides: TGTGCCACCAGCAGAGATACAACAGGGGAGGAAAAACTGTTTTTT.

The table lists this clone with a count of one. The chain joins TRBV5-5 to TRBJ1-2; TRBD1 might be the D (6 bases). The CDR3 runs to 14 residues. In germline, CDR1 is SGHKS, CDR2 YYEKEE (reference sequence). The ends were cut back, 0 bases at V and 3 bases at J, with 9 bases in the middle. CDR3 protein: CASSLGGTYYGYTF. Here the CDR3 DNA reads TGTGCCAGCAGCTTGGGGGGGACATACTATGGCTACACCTTC.

The chain links TRBV25-1 to TRBJ2-7; 9 bases map to TRBD1. The germline gives CDR1 MGHDK, CDR2 SYGVNS. The CDR3 consists of 14 residues. The junction had 5 bases not matched to a gene; V was cut back by 6 bases and J by 2 bases. In DNA, the CDR3 is TGTGCCAGCAGGGACGACAGGGGGACCTACGAGCAGTACTTC. Encoded protein: CASRDDRGTYEQYF.